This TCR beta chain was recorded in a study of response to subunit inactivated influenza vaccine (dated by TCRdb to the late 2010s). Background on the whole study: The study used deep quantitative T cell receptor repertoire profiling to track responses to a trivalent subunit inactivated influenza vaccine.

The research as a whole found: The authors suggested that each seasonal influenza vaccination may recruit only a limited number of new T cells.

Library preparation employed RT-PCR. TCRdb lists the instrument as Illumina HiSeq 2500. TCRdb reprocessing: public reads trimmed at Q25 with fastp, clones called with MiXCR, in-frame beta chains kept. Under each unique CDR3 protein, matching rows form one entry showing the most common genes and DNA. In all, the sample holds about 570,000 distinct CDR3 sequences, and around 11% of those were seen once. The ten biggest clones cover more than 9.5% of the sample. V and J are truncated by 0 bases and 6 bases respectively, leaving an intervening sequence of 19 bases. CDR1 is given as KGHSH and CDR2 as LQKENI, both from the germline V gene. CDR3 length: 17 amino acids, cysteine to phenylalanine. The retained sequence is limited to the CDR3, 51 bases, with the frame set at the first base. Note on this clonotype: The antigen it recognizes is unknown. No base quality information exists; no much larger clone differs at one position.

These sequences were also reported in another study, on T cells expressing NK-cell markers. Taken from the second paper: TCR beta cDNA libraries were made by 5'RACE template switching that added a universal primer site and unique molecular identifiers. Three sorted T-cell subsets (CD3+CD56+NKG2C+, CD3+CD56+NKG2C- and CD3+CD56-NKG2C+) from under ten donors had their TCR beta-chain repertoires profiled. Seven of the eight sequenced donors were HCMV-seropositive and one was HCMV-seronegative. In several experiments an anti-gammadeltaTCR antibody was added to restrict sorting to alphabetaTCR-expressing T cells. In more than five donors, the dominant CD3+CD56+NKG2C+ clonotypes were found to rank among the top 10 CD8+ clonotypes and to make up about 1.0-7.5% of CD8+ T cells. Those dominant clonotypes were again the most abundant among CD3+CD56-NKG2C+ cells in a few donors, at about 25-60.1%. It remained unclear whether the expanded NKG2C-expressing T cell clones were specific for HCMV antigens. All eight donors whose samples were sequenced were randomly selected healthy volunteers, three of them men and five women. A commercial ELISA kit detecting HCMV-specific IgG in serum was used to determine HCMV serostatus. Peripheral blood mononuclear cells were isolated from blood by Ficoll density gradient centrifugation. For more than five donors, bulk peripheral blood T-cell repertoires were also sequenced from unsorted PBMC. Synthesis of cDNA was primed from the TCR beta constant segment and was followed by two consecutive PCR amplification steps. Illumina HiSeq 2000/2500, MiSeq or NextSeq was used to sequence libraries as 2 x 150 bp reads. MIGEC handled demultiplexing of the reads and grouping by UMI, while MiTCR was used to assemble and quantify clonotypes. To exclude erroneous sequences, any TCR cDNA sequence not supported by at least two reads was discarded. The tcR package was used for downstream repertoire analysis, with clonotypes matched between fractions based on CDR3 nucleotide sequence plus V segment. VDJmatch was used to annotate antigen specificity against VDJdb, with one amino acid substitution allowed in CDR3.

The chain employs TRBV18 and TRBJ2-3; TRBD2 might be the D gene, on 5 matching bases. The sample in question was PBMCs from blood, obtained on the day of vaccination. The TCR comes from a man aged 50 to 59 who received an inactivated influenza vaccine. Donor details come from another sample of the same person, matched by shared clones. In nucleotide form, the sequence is TGTGCCAGCTCACCACCGGATAGCTCCCTCGCGGGTGATACGCAGTATTTT. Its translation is CASSPPDSSLAGDTQYF.